This T cell receptor (beta chain) was retrieved from a study of blood T cell repertoires in COVID-19 (dated by TCRdb to the early 2020s). In terms of the full investigation: Samples from collaborators originated in the United States, Italy and Spain and spanned both the acute and convalescent phases of COVID-19. The material from the prospective study consisted of cDNA or gDNA derived from T cells, B-cell-depleted T cells, or PBMCs. The dataset comprised deeply sampled blood TCRbeta repertoires from subjects exposed to, actively infected with, or recovered from COVID-19. The repertoires were made available in a free public database intended to serve as a resource for research on the immune response to SARS-CoV-2. Samples came from the ongoing ImmuneRACE study (first 160 participants) plus 1,254 subjects from 6 global collaborators. The sample metadata nearly always contained a de-identified subject ID, COVID-19 status, age in years and sex. Where HLA class I and class II types were available, the types were taken from metadata supplied by the sample provider, not from assay-based typing.

Notes on this clone: Its antigen is not yet known. No per-base quality is available; no much larger clone lies one base away.

From the germline V gene (reference sequence), CDR1 is SSHAT and CDR2 is FNYEAQ. There are 17 amino acids in the CDR3, from cysteine to phenylalanine inclusive. The entry retains the CDR3 DNA only, 51 bases that are in frame from base 1. V is trimmed back by 1 base and J by 6 bases, and the junction contains 11 bases that no gene match accounts for. At one collaborating source in Seattle, patients were enrolled during active infection and were followed longitudinally through the course of disease. Each collaborating institution followed its own protocols to collect whole blood in K2EDTA tubes. For TCRbeta analysis, collaborators shipped samples in one of three forms: frozen whole blood, isolated PBMCs, or DNA extracted from either of those sample types. The immunoSEQ Assay, a bias-controlled multiplex PCR, was used to amplify TCRbeta CDR3 regions from genomic DNA. From the authors' description of their analysis: The number of nucleated cells in each sample was estimated from the amplification of reference gene primers within the assay. To quantify the absolute abundance of each unique TCRbeta CDR3 rearrangement, sequence reads were collapsed and filtered. Productive Simpson clonality was computed per sample as the square root of Simpson's diversity index over productive rearrangements. TCRdb limited this immuneACCESS table to in-frame rearrangements with V and J called. A share of clones is missing; checked studies link under half to unresolved V genes, and the rest is unexplained. V and J calls and clone size are copied from that table; D and trimming were computed from the DNA. A total of 300,000 to 400,000 clones appear in this sample, about 87% of them only once. The ten largest make up more than 7.5% of the sample.

General findings and caveats noted by the study authors: Clinical and demographic metadata were provided uncurated, with the amount varying by source and participant.

The chain couples TRBV7-7 to TRBJ2-1, with TRBD2 matching 8 junction bases. This sequence was found in a man aged 25 to 40 with COVID-19, enrolled during active disease. Sequencing used peripheral blood. The nucleotide sequence is TGTGCCAGCAGCTTAGAGCGGGGCGGGGGGCACGGCAATGAGCAGTTCTTC. Translation gives CASSLERGGGHGNEQFF.